This is a list of T cell receptor beta chains from one sample in a study of human T cells and chemical hapten exposure. In TCRdb, the RACE reads were re-called with MiXCR into one record per CDR3 protein. The data show around 67,000 distinct CDR3 sequences, 8.5% to 9% seen once. The sequences come from whole blood, collected in connection with sensitization to the hapten diphenylcyclopropenone (DPC). These receptors were obtained from a woman between 50 and 59 years old with alopecia areata. Some clones in this sample may be carry-over from other donors' samples. Both conserved end residues are part of each CDR3. Fields, in order: CDR3 protein, CDR3 DNA, clone size, V gene, D gene, J gene. A D gene is named only where the DNA matches it firmly. Rows may omit the clone size; those that give it use once, few, many or a size class.

CASSYSPRAQETQYF,TGTGCCAGCAGTTACTCTCCCAGGGCCCAAGAGACCCAGTACTTC,.,TRBV6-6,.,TRBJ2-5
CASIRDTLTYEQYF,TGTGCCAGCATCCGGGACACCCTAACCTACGAGCAGTACTTC,.,TRBV2,.,TRBJ2-7
CASSLVGTDSPLHF,TGTGCCAGCAGTTTAGTGGGAACGGATTCACCCCTCCACTTT,many,TRBV28,.,TRBJ1-6
CASSQRTGGFTDTQYF,TGTGCCAGCTCACAACGGACAGGGGGATTCACAGATACGCAGTATTTT,.,TRBV18,TRBD1,TRBJ2-3
CASSLAGGATGELFF,TGTGCCAGCAGCTTAGCGGGAGGGGCCACCGGGGAGCTGTTTTTT,many,TRBV7-2,TRBD2,TRBJ2-2
CAISEERGTDTQYF,TGTGCCATCAGTGAGGAGCGGGGCACAGATACGCAGTATTTT,.,TRBV10-3,.,TRBJ2-3
CASSLSGQLRNTIYF,TGTGCCAGCAGTTTATCCGGACAATTACGAAACACCATATATTTT,many,TRBV6-5,.,TRBJ1-3
CSVVYGTGEAEQYF,TGCAGCGTTGTGTACGGGACAGGGGAGGCCGAGCAGTACTTC,.,TRBV29-1,TRBD1,TRBJ2-7
CASSLRTGGNEQFF,TGTGCCAGCAGTCTGAGGACAGGGGGCAATGAGCAGTTCTTC,.,TRBV14,TRBD1,TRBJ2-1
CAIGTDTDTQYF,TGTGCCATCGGGACAGACACAGATACGCAGTATTTT,few,TRBV10-3,TRBD1,TRBJ2-3
CSAPRTRGDEQYF,TGCAGTGCTCCCCGGACCCGGGGGGACGAGCAGTACTTC,.,TRBV20-1,TRBD2,TRBJ2-7
CSVALAGGPYEQYF,TGCAGCGTTGCCCTAGCGGGGGGACCCTACGAGCAGTACTTC,many,TRBV29-1,TRBD2,TRBJ2-7
CASSEWEADTQYF,TGTGCCAGCAGTGAATGGGAGGCAGATACGCAGTATTTT,few,TRBV2,.,TRBJ2-3
CAGLGLGSGEQFF,TGTGCCGGTCTGGGACTGGGGTCGGGTGAGCAGTTCTTC,many,TRBV2,.,TRBJ2-1
CASSQDRDGPQHF,TGTGCCAGCAGCCAAGATCGGGACGGGCCCCAGCATTTT,many,TRBV4-2,.,TRBJ1-5
CASSVQDNYGYTF,TGTGCCAGCAGCGTACAGGATAACTATGGCTACACCTTC,many,TRBV6-5,.,TRBJ1-2
CASSQEQGVRNEQFF,TGTGCCAGCAGCCAAGAACAGGGAGTAAGGAATGAGCAGTTCTTC,.,TRBV3-1,.,TRBJ2-1
CASSLRTDNEKLFF,TGTGCCAGCAGCCTGCGGACAGATAATGAAAAACTGTTTTTT,few,TRBV7-9,.,TRBJ1-4
CASSPGGAQEQYF,TGTGCCAGCAGCCCGGGGGGGGCGCAAGAGCAGTACTTC,.,TRBV7-2,TRBD2,TRBJ2-7
CASRFDEMMNTEAFF,TGTGCCAGCAGATTCGACGAGATGATGAACACTGAAGCTTTCTTT,many,TRBV12-3/TRBV12-4,.,TRBJ1-1
CASSSRTGMAETQYF,TGCGCCAGCAGCTCTCGGACAGGGATGGCAGAGACCCAGTACTTC,few,TRBV4-1,TRBD1,TRBJ2-5
CASSQPGANYGYTF,TGCGCCAGCAGCCAGCCTGGAGCTAACTATGGCTACACCTTC,.,TRBV4-1,.,TRBJ1-2
CASSADGTAETQYF,TGTGCCAGCAGCGCCGATGGGACAGCGGAGACCCAGTACTTC,many,TRBV9,TRBD1,TRBJ2-5
CSVEGDNYNEQFF,TGCAGCGTTGAAGGGGACAACTACAATGAGCAGTTCTTC,.,TRBV29-1,.,TRBJ2-1
CASRTHAYSGANVLTF,TGTGCCAGCAGAACCCATGCCTACTCTGGGGCCAACGTCCTGACTTTC,.,TRBV6-2/TRBV6-3,.,TRBJ2-6
CASSVAQPQHF,TGTGCCAGCAGCGTAGCTCAGCCCCAGCATTTT,few,TRBV9,.,TRBJ1-5
CASSPGPLNTEAFF,TGCGCCAGCAGCCCTGGACCGTTGAACACTGAAGCTTTCTTT,.,TRBV4-1,.,TRBJ1-1
CASSLVEGPSYEQYF,TGTGCCAGCAGCTTGGTGGAAGGACCTAGCTACGAGCAGTACTTC,.,TRBV5-5,.,TRBJ2-7
CASSLEGSNQPQHF,TGTGCCAGCAGTCTGGAGGGTTCCAATCAGCCCCAGCATTTT,many,TRBV12-3/TRBV12-4,.,TRBJ1-5
CASSLHLEMTDTQYF,TGTGCCAGCAGCCTACATCTTGAAATGACAGATACGCAGTATTTT,.,TRBV9,.,TRBJ2-3
CASSSRQGRNTEAFF,TGTGCCAGCAGCAGCCGACAGGGGAGGAACACTGAAGCTTTCTTT,many,TRBV11-2,TRBD1,TRBJ1-1
CSARVASGDTQYF,TGCAGTGCTAGAGTGGCTAGCGGAGATACGCAGTATTTT,many,TRBV20-1,TRBD2,TRBJ2-3
CASSSLGAGGTDTQYF,TGTGCCAGCAGCTCCCTCGGAGCGGGAGGTACAGATACGCAGTATTTT,.,TRBV7-8,TRBD2,TRBJ2-3
CASSNQYQETQYF,TGCGCCAGCAGCAATCAGTACCAAGAGACCCAGTACTTC,many,TRBV10-2,.,TRBJ2-5
CSASPGPARVNTEAFF,TGCAGTGCTTCTCCGGGACCCGCTAGGGTGAACACTGAAGCTTTCTTT,many,TRBV20-1,.,TRBJ1-1
CASSLVGKHEGTNEKLFF,TGTGCCAGCAGCTTAGTTGGCAAGCACGAGGGAACTAATGAAAAACTGTTTTTT,.,TRBV11-2,.,TRBJ1-4
CASSPHGRVVADTQYF,TGTGCCAGCAGCCCCCACGGGAGGGTGGTAGCAGATACGCAGTATTTT,many,TRBV7-2,TRBD2,TRBJ2-3
CASSPGGQGNTEAFF,TGTGCCAGCAGCCCAGGGGGACAGGGGAACACTGAAGCTTTCTTT,few,TRBV7-2,TRBD1,TRBJ1-1
CSERDRTDTQYF,TGCAGCGAGAGGGACAGAACAGATACGCAGTATTTT,.,TRBV29-1,TRBD1,TRBJ2-3
CASSLKGEQYF,TGTGCCAGCAGTTTAAAGGGGGAGCAGTACTTC,few,TRBV12-3/TRBV12-4,.,TRBJ2-7
CASSPLDNPSSGANVLTF,TGTGCCAGCTCACCGCTCGACAACCCCAGCTCTGGGGCCAACGTCCTGACTTTC,.,TRBV18,.,TRBJ2-6
CSVEANMNTEAFF,TGCAGCGTTGAGGCAAATATGAACACTGAAGCTTTCTTT,many,TRBV29-1,.,TRBJ1-1
CASSYRGVNQPQHF,TGTGCCAGCAGTTACCGGGGTGTGAATCAGCCCCAGCATTTT,few,TRBV6-5,.,TRBJ1-5